This TCR beta chain originates from a study of a mutant IDH1 vaccine in newly diagnosed glioma. Study-level background: Averaging approximately 42 years of age, treated patients were around 62% male and approximately 38% female.

General study points: The vaccine induced immune responses, and these occurred in approximately 94% of patients.

Stated time point: baseline, week 1 (first vaccination visit). Treatment described: pre-vaccination baseline after standard-of-care therapy. Each donor presented with a new WHO grade 3 or 4 astrocytoma that tested IDH1-mutant and showed ATRX loss. Using immunoSEQ multiplex PCR, the repertoire was profiled, and TCRdb retains in-frame clones only, with some absent. The sample has some 56,000 clones, more than 90% seen once. To note about this clone: Its antigen remains unidentified.

V dropped 3 bases and J dropped 2 bases, with 17 bases sitting between them. CDR1 and CDR2 from the germline V gene are KGHSH and LQKENI. The CDR3 runs to 16 residues. This TCR was recovered from a man aged 45-65 years with glioma. The chain couples TRBV18 to TRBJ2-7, with D tentatively TRBD1 or TRBD2 (5 bases each). The sample consisted of PBMCs, taken from a glioma patient treated with radiotherapy, temozolomide or both. The CDR3 is CASSPPGTVRPYEQYF. The CDR3 DNA reads TGTGCCAGCTCACCCCCAGGGACCGTTCGACCCTACGAGCAGTACTTC.